The present entry profiles one T cell receptor (beta chain) with its context. The source of the sample is a study of T cell responses to AZD1222 COVID-19 vaccine. Sequenced by immunoSEQ multiplex PCR; TCRdb stores in-frame clones only, minus some. The data hold under 150,000 clones, with 90% to 95% observed a single time. V was cut by 1 base and J by 6 bases, with 11 bases left in between. Germline CDR1 is SGHVS and CDR2 is FQNEAQ. The CDR3 spans 14 residues. The sequence derives from an adult in good health. The specimen was peripheral blood, collected on day 0 of AZD1222 vaccination. This chain joins TRBV7-8 and TRBJ2-3; D unresolved. The CDR3 is CASSLVGPWDTQYF. The CDR3 bases are TGTGCCAGCAGCTTAGTTGGACCGTGGGATACGCAGTATTTT.